One and the same sample provided the 9 T cell receptor beta chains below, sequenced in a study of cytomegalovirus exposure and HLA in healthy donors (dated by TCRdb to between 2016 and 2019). Library creation used the immunoSEQ multiplex PCR assay. The multiplex PCR relied on a mix of 60 forward primers for TCR Vbeta segments and 13 reverse primers for TCR Jbeta segments. What TCRdb holds here is the immuneACCESS table cut down to in-frame rearrangements. Part of the clones is not present; checked against another copy, under half of the missing clones reflect an unresolved V gene, and the others are unexplained. Recorded for this sample are some 150,000 clones; approximately 72% of them occurred a single time. Roughly 2.5% of the sample goes to the ten largest clones. Sequencing input: PBMCs. These receptors all stem from a human donor in good health.

The chain couples TRBV6-5 to TRBJ1-4; D not certain. The CDR3 runs 12 residues. Deletions cut 6 bases from V and 5 bases from J, with 7 bases between. Germline values: CDR1 MNHEY, CDR2 SVGAGI. CDR3 in amino acids: CASRQVNEKLFF. For the CDR3, the DNA is TGTGCCAGCAGGCAGGTCAATGAAAAACTGTTTTTT.

This clone was counted a few times. The gene calls are TRBV4-1 and TRBJ1-4; D unresolved. The CDR3 covers 19 residues. Between the trimmed V and J ends, which lost 0 bases and 5 bases, there was a span of 22 bases. Germline CDR1 reads MGHRA; CDR2 reads YSYEKL. The CDR3 is CASSQDSPTLAIRNEKLFF. Here the CDR3 DNA reads TGCGCCAGCAGCCAAGATTCGCCTACCCTAGCGATAAGGAATGAAAAACTGTTTTTT.

This clone was counted a few times. The chain is built from TRBV7-2 and TRBJ1-1; 7 nucleotides line up with TRBD1. The CDR3 is 16 amino acids. From germline, CDR1 is SGHTA and CDR2 FQGNSA. Losses at the gene ends were 5 bases for V and 6 bases for J; bases not matched to a gene: 15. The chain's CDR3 is CASSPGSAGGPSEAFF. The CDR3 DNA reads as TGTGCCAGCAGCCCAGGGTCTGCAGGGGGTCCGTCTGAAGCTTTCTTT.

This chain joins TRBV19 and TRBJ1-4; D ambiguous. V lost 3 bases to trimming and J lost 1 base, with 6 bases between them. CDR1 and CDR2 (germline): LNHDA, SQIVND (reference sequence). CDR3 length: 14 residues. The CDR3 DNA reads as TGTGCCAGTAGTATCCTTAGAACTAATGAAAAACTGTTTTTT. Protein: CASSILRTNEKLFF.

The rearrangement links TRBV7-6 to TRBJ2-1; the match to TRBD2 covers 12 bases. The CDR3 runs to 16 residues. The V gene's germline CDR1 is SGHVS and CDR2 FNYEAQ. V shed 3 bases and J 6 bases; nucleotides not matched to a gene: 6. CDR3 coding DNA: TGTGCCAGCAGCTTCCTACTAGCGGGGGGAGGCAATGAGCAGTTCTTC. Its translation: CASSFLLAGGGNEQFF.

This rearrangement joins TRBV27 to TRBJ2-1; 12 nucleotides line up with TRBD2. After removal of 4 bases from V and 7 bases from J, the junction contained 5 bases not matched to a gene. The V gene's germline CDR1 is MNHEY and CDR2 SMNVEV (reference sequence). The CDR3 runs 15 residues. The CDR3 spells CASSSLAGGPNEQFF. The DNA for the CDR3 is TGTGCCAGCAGTTCCCTAGCGGGGGGGCCGAATGAGCAGTTCTTC.

The chain is built from TRBV10-3 and TRBJ2-2; 9 bases match TRBD1. V trimming: 5 bases; J trimming: 5 bases; junction bases outside the gene matches: 6. The V gene's germline CDR1 is ENHRY and CDR2 SYGVKD. The CDR3 loop spans 15 amino acids. The DNA for the CDR3 is TGTGCCATCAGTTTGACAGGGGGGGAAACCGGGGAGCTGTTTTTT. Amino acid sequence: CAISLTGGETGELFF.

The V call is TRBV7-8, the J call TRBJ1-6; tentative D call: TRBD1 (6 bases). The CDR3 contains 16 residues. The V gene lost 7 bases and the J gene lost 0 bases, with 13 bases spanning the gap. Germline CDR1 is SGHVS and CDR2 is FQNEAQ. The CDR3 DNA reads TGTGCCAGCACCCCCCAGGGGCTCTCCTATAATTCACCCCTCCACTTT. It is translated as CASTPQGLSYNSPLHF.

This clone was detected once. This chain's CDR3 is CASSGRGMNTEAFF. CDR3 sequence (DNA): TGTGCCAGCAGTGGTAGGGGCATGAACACTGAAGCTTTCTTT. This chain connects TRBV2 to TRBJ1-1, with D possibly matching TRBD1 (5 bases). Looked up from germline, CDR1 is SNHLY and CDR2 is FYNNEI. The V and J ends lost 4 bases and 0 bases respectively, with 9 bases between them. The CDR3 covers 14 residues.